The 29 T cell receptor beta chains given below trace back to one sample, sequenced in a study of CD8 T cells in Susac syndrome. Random-hexamer reverse transcription was applied to roughly 0.5 to 1 ug RNA. TCRdb called the immunoSEQ multiplex PCR reads again in MiXCR, with one record for every CDR3 protein. The sample has some 180,000 distinct CDR3 sequences, about 93% seen once. Sequenced: CD4+ T cells from PBMCs. The receptors shown here come from a human donor in good health.

V gene TRBV12-5 combines with J gene TRBJ2-3; TRBD1 agrees at 8 bases. This CDR3 contains 16 residues. Germline lookup yields CDR1 LGHNT and CDR2 FRNRAP. V lost 5 bases to trimming and J lost 3 bases; unmatched junction nucleotides: 10. The CDR3: CASGLQTGVRTDTQYF. Here the CDR3 DNA reads TGTGCTAGTGGTCTCCAGACAGGGGTAAGAACAGATACGCAGTATTTT. Full variable domain (rest looked up from reference TRBV12-5 and TRBJ2-3): DARVTQTPRHKVTEMGQEVTMRCQPILGHNTVFWYRQTMMQGLELLAYFRNRAPLDDSGMPKDRFSAEMPDATLATLKIQPSEPRDSAVYFCASGLQTGVRTDTQYFGPGTRLTVL.

This clonotype appeared a single time. This sequence joins TRBV12-3 or TRBV12-4 and TRBJ2-7; D is ambiguous. Trimming removed 2 bases from V and 6 bases from J, with 8 bases in between. The CDR3 consists of 12 residues. The CDR3 spells CASSLRASEQYV. In DNA form, the CDR3 reads TGTGCCAGCAGTTTAAGGGCTAGCGAGCAGTACGTC.

In its sample, this clonotype was seen once. This chain links TRBV19 with TRBJ1-1, with D uncertain. The germline V gene has CDR1 LNHDA and CDR2 SQIVND (reference sequence). CDR3 length equals 12 residues. V lost 3 bases and J 10 bases, leaving 12 bases between the germline ends. Written as DNA, the CDR3 is TGTGCCAGTAGTATGAGGACGACGGGAGCTTTCTTT. It is translated as CASSMRTTGAFF.

J is TRBJ2-5 and V is TRBV7-2; TRBD2 might be the D (6 bases). The CDR3 sequence is 15 residues long. Per germline, CDR1 SGHTA and CDR2 FQGNSA. Trimming left V 1 base short and J 5 bases short, with 14 bases between. CDR3 DNA sequence: TGTGCCAGCAGCTTAGTCGGCAGCGGAGGGGAGACCCAGTACTTC. Translated: CASSLVGSGGETQYF.

The genes are TRBV19 and TRBJ1-2, with no clear D. The CDR3 covers 13 residues. Trimming cost V 3 bases and J 6 bases, with 11 bases left between them. The germline CDR1 and CDR2 sequences are LNHDA and SQIVND (reference sequence). The CDR3 here is CASSIRQQHGYTF. The CDR3 DNA follows: TGTGCCAGTAGTATTCGGCAGCAGCATGGCTACACCTTC.

This clonotype was seen more than once but under ten times. J is TRBJ2-1 and V is TRBV28; 7 bases match TRBD2. Unmatched junction bases numbered 4, after V lost 2 bases and J lost 9 bases. Germline V gives CDR1 MDHEN, CDR2 SYDVKM. CDR3 size: 13 residues. CDR3 bases: TGTGCCAGCAGTTTAGGCGGGGGAGGTGAGCAGTTCTTC. Its protein is CASSLGGGGEQFF.

The chain is built from TRBV5-6 and TRBJ1-3; a weak D match, TRBD1 (6 bases). V lost 5 bases, J lost 0 bases, and 18 bases lay in between. The germline gives CDR1 SGHDT, CDR2 YYEEEE. The CDR3 sequence is 17 residues long. CDR3 protein: CASRQGWGASSGNTIYF. The CDR3 DNA follows: TGTGCCAGCAGACAAGGATGGGGGGCCAGCTCTGGAAACACCATATATTTT.

The chain has TRBV29-1 and TRBJ1-2; 8 bases line up with TRBD1. CDR1 SQVTM and CDR2 ANQGSEA come from the germline V gene. This CDR3 region has 13 residues. The J segment lost 6 bases and the V segment lost 7 bases, leaving 10 bases of the junction unmatched. This CDR3 reads CSGGDRRGDGYTF. CDR3 nucleotide sequence: TGCAGCGGGGGGGACAGGAGGGGAGATGGCTACACCTTC.

J is TRBJ1-3 and V is TRBV20-1, with D hard to call. Germline V gene data show CDR1 as DFQATT and CDR2 as SNEGSKA (reference sequence). V was clipped by 4 bases and J by 7 bases, with 8 bases between them. The CDR3 has 11 amino acids. The CDR3 protein is CSATTSNTIYF. CDR3 coding DNA: TGCAGTGCTACCACTAGCAACACCATATATTTT.

The J gene is TRBJ2-1, the V gene TRBV27; D is unclear. The V and J ends lost 7 bases and 4 bases respectively, with 17 bases between them. CDR1 and CDR2 from the germline V gene are MNHEY and SMNVEV (reference sequence). The CDR3 has 15 amino acids. This chain's CDR3 is CASTFTPVSYNEQFF. As DNA, the CDR3 is TGTGCCAGCACTTTTACCCCGGTGAGTTACAATGAGCAGTTCTTC.

The V call is TRBV2, the J call TRBJ2-7; 12 nucleotides agree with TRBD1. V shed 5 bases, J shed 5 bases, and the junction held 4 bases outside the gene matches. The CDR3 length is 14 residues. The germline V gene encodes CDR1 SNHLY and CDR2 FYNNEI. CDR3 loop: CASSTGTGGHEQYF. The CDR3 DNA follows: TGTGCCAGCAGTACCGGGACAGGGGGCCACGAGCAGTACTTC.

The rearrangement uses TRBV10-3 and TRBJ1-3; D unresolved. The CDR3 extends over 14 amino acids. CDR1 ENHRY and CDR2 SYGVKD come from the germline V gene. Trimming shortened V by 8 bases and J by 0 bases, and 11 bases separated the two germline ends. CDR3 protein: CAIGWAGSGNTIYF. The CDR3, as DNA: TGTGCCATCGGATGGGCGGGCTCTGGAAACACCATATATTTT.

The table lists this clonotype with a count of one. This chain connects TRBV2 to TRBJ2-2; 8 bases agree with TRBD1. The CDR3 has 17 residues. Germline CDR1 is SNHLY and CDR2 is FYNNEI. The J segment lost 1 base and the V segment lost 4 bases, leaving 8 bases of the junction unmatched. The CDR3 here is CASSVQRTGQNTGELFF. The CDR3 coding sequence is TGTGCCAGCAGTGTGCAACGGACAGGGCAGAACACCGGGGAGCTGTTTTTT.

The CDR3 sequence: CASARTGTYEQYV. The DNA of the CDR3 is TGTGCCAGCGCCCGGACAGGTACCTACGAGCAGTACGTC. The V call is TRBV6-2 or TRBV6-3, the J call TRBJ2-7, with 7 bases lining up with TRBD1. From germline, CDR1 is MNHEY and CDR2 SVGEGT. CDR3 length: 13 residues. V was clipped by 8 bases and J by 2 bases; unmatched bases: 6.

The V call is TRBV20-1, the J call TRBJ1-6; 7 bases align to TRBD1. Germline CDR1 is DFQATT and CDR2 is SNEGSKA (reference sequence). J gave up 9 bases and V 6 bases, and 14 bases lay outside the gene matches. The CDR3 has 15 amino acids. The CDR3 loop reads CSAQVVRDSSSPLHF. In nucleotides, the CDR3 is TGCAGTGCACAAGTAGTTCGGGACAGTAGTTCACCCCTCCACTTT.

The V gene is TRBV2, the J gene TRBJ1-1; no clear D. The CDR3 has 12 residues. The ends were cut back, 8 bases at V and 8 bases at J, with 15 bases in the middle. In germline, CDR1 is SNHLY, CDR2 FYNNEI. The DNA for the CDR3 is TGTGCCAGCGGTCGTCCCGAGGTGGAAGCTTTCTTT. Its translation: CASGRPEVEAFF.

This rearrangement joins TRBV29-1 to TRBJ1-2; D might be TRBD1 (6 bases). The CDR3 spans 12 residues. Germline-derived CDR1 and CDR2 are SQVTM and ANQGSEA. V lost 5 bases to trimming and J lost 4 bases, with 11 bases between them. Written as DNA, the CDR3 is TGCAGCGTTCACAGGGACTTCTATGGCTACACCTTC. Translating it yields CSVHRDFYGYTF.

The CDR3 is CASSSVGGHNEQFF. CDR3 bases: TGTGCCAGCAGCTCTGTGGGGGGTCATAATGAGCAGTTCTTC. This chain uses TRBV7-2 with TRBJ2-1; possible D gene TRBD2, 6 bases. CDR1 and CDR2 (germline): SGHTA, FQGNSA. CDR3 length: 14 amino acids. V was trimmed by 4 bases and J by 7 bases, leaving 14 bases between them.

About this clonotype: The junction and the germline gene differ at one end; a read error may be behind it. The rearrangement links TRBV3-1 to TRBJ2-7; D assignment may be TRBD1 or TRBD2 (5 bases each). CDR1 is LGHDT, CDR2 YNNKEL, per germline (reference sequence). This CDR3 comprises 11 residues. The CDR3 reads CASSLQEEAAF. The CDR3 DNA sequence: TGTGCCAGCAGCCTACAGGAGGAGGCCGCATTC.

The J gene is TRBJ1-5, the V gene TRBV5-1; D remains unclear. Germline CDR1 reads SGHRS; CDR2 reads YFSETQ. V lost 4 bases and J lost 3, with 11 bases in between. The CDR3 runs to 14 residues. The CDR3 spells CASSPGSYNQPQHF. CDR3 bases: TGCGCCAGCAGCCCTGGGAGCTACAATCAGCCCCAGCATTTT.

This clonotype has just one count. V usage is TRBV5-4 and J usage is TRBJ2-2; 14 positions agree with TRBD2. CDR1 SGHNT and CDR2 YYREEE come from the germline V gene (reference sequence). The ends lost 4 bases at V and 7 bases at J; junction bases unmatched: 6. The CDR3 spans 16 residues. As DNA, the CDR3 is TGTGCCAGCAGCCGTCCCGGGACTAGCGGGGGCGGGGAGCTGTTTTTT. Translating it yields CASSRPGTSGGGELFF.

The chain is built from TRBV14 and TRBJ2-3, with 11 bases that match TRBD1. The CDR3 length is 15 residues. V trimming: 3 bases; J trimming: 7 bases; junction bases outside the gene matches: 6. CDR1 is SGHDN and CDR2 is FVKESK in the germline V gene. The CDR3 region has the DNA TGTGCCAGCAGCCAGAGGACAGGGGGCCCGCATACGCAGTATTTT. Translating it yields CASSQRTGGPHTQYF.

The chain employs TRBV6-6 and TRBJ2-7, with 7 bases identical to TRBD1. This CDR3 spans 14 amino acids. The germline V gene has CDR1 MNHNY and CDR2 SVGAGI (reference sequence). Trimming took 7 bases from V and 4 from J; bases not matched to a gene: 10. CDR3 nucleotide sequence: TGTGCCAGCACCTTAGACAGGGCAAGATACGAGCAGTACTTC. It specifies CASTLDRARYEQYF.

The rearrangement uses TRBV25-1 and TRBJ1-2, with TRBD1 identical over 9 bases. This CDR3 has 15 residues. Trimming at V came to 3 bases and at J to 6 bases, leaving 8 bases not matched to a gene. Germline loops: CDR1 MGHDK, CDR2 SYGVNS. CDR3 region: CASSDVNRGPDGYTF. DNA for the CDR3: TGTGCCAGCAGTGACGTTAACAGGGGGCCGGATGGCTACACCTTC.

The chain uses TRBV5-1 and TRBJ2-5, with a possible D match to TRBD2 (6 bases). CDR1 and CDR2 from the germline V gene are SGHRS and YFSETQ. With 3 bases removed from V and 5 bases from J, the gap between germline ends came to 26 bases. The CDR3 covers 18 residues. The CDR3 sequence is CASSSPKASGGWMETQYF. The CDR3 DNA reads as TGCGCCAGCAGCTCCCCCAAGGCGAGCGGAGGGTGGATGGAGACCCAGTACTTC.

The chain joins TRBV30 to TRBJ2-5, with D hard to call. Trimming removed 1 base at V and 5 bases at J, with 14 bases between. This CDR3 has 14 residues. Germline assignment: CDR1 GTSNPN and CDR2 SVGIG (reference sequence). Written as DNA, the CDR3 is TGTGCCTGGAGTGGACTCCTACCGGAGGAGACCCAGTACTTC. Translation gives CAWSGLLPEETQYF.

V gene TRBV6-2 or TRBV6-3 combines with J gene TRBJ2-5; D is unclear. This CDR3 is built from 15 residues. V lost 6 bases, J lost 2 bases, and 16 bases lay in between. The germline gives CDR1 MNHEY, CDR2 SVGEGT. This CDR3 reads CASRTRRFPQETQYF. CDR3 coding DNA: TGTGCCAGCAGGACTCGACGTTTCCCTCAAGAGACCCAGTACTTC.

This rearrangement joins TRBV20-1 to TRBJ2-3; TRBD1 or TRBD2 may be the D gene (7 bases each). The V gene's germline CDR1 is DFQATT and CDR2 SNEGSKA (reference sequence). This CDR3 region has 18 residues. V gave up 5 bases and J gave up 0 bases, with 24 bases separating them. CDR3 nucleotide sequence: TGCAGTGCTTGCCAGGGGGGGAAGGATGCTTCTAGCACAGATACGCAGTATTTT. Amino acid sequence: CSACQGGKDASSTDTQYF.

The chain is built from TRBV7-9 and TRBJ2-5, with D hard to call. CDR3 length: 15 residues. Germline-derived CDR1 and CDR2 are SEHNR and FQNEAQ (reference sequence). Trimming took 4 bases from V and 10 from J, leaving 22 bases between them. The CDR3: CASSSRNSAIWDQYF. CDR3 coding DNA: TGTGCCAGCAGCTCACGGAACAGCGCCATTTGGGACCAGTACTTC.